In its sample, the clone carrying this T cell receptor beta chain was seen a few times. What it binds is unknown. Each CDR3 protein gets one entry after TCRdb re-called the 5' RACE reads with MiXCR. This sample yields around 110,000 distinct CDR3 sequences, of which over 13% are seen a single time; less than 40% belongs to the top ten. The sample is drawn from a study of T-cell memory formation after mild COVID-19. Study-wide results and limits: CD4/CD8 balance characterized clones contracting day 15 to 85, and CD4+ skew characterized later expanders.

This clonotype originated in a man younger than 30 who had mild COVID-19 (a few samples of this study predate the infection). Cell type and time point are not known. Material: PBMCs or a T cell subset sorted from them (not recorded which).

This chain's CDR3 is CASRHPPYEQFF. CDR3 sequence (DNA): TGTGCCAGTAGACATCCACCGTACGAGCAGTTCTTC. The rearrangement joins TRBV6-5 to TRBJ2-1; D remains ambiguous. There are 12 residues in the CDR3. V was trimmed by 9 bases and J by 10 bases, leaving 16 bases between them. Germline-derived CDR1 and CDR2 are MNHEY and SVGAGI.